The 31 T cell receptor beta chains given below trace back to one sample, sequenced in a study of T cell changes during pregnancy in multiple sclerosis. The protocol was immunoSEQ multiplex PCR, while the TCRdb copy is restricted to in-frame clones and leaves out a portion. This sample yields roughly 39,000 clones, of which under 95% are seen a single time; roughly 1.5% belongs to the top ten. Sequencing used PBMCs (not recorded whether the cells were cultured). These receptors all come from a female donor with multiple sclerosis, enrolled in a pregnancy study.

The chain has TRBV5-1 and TRBJ2-1; TRBD1 aligns across 11 bases. Germline trimming cut 0 bases from V and 6 bases from J; bases unmatched to any gene: 11. Germline V gene data show CDR1 as SGHRS and CDR2 as YFSETQ. The CDR3 loop spans 18 amino acids. The CDR3 is CASSLEPIGQGARNEQFF. CDR3 sequence (DNA): TGCGCCAGCAGCTTGGAACCTATTGGACAGGGGGCGCGCAATGAGCAGTTCTTC.

The genes are TRBV4-3 and TRBJ1-2; 8 positions match TRBD1. The CDR3 runs 15 residues. CDR1 and CDR2 from the germline V gene are LGHNA and YSLEER. The V and J ends lost 4 bases and 6 bases, in that order; junction bases with no gene match: 10. The CDR3 loop reads CASSPYGDRRDGYTF. DNA for the CDR3: TGCGCCAGCAGCCCCTACGGGGACAGGAGGGATGGCTACACCTTC.

The CDR3 DNA reads TGTGCCAGCGGGGGACAAGAGACCCAGTACTTC. Amino acids: CASGGQETQYF. The V gene is TRBV6-5, the J gene TRBJ2-5, with D perhaps assigned TRBD1 or TRBD2 (5 bases each). The ends were cut back, 8 bases at V and 2 bases at J, with 6 bases in the middle. The CDR3 runs 11 residues. The germline V gene encodes CDR1 MNHEY and CDR2 SVGAGI.

The genes are TRBV5-1 and TRBJ1-3; D gene unclear. The CDR3 is 13 amino acids. V lost 4 bases to trimming and J lost 2 bases, with 7 bases between them. Germline-derived CDR1 and CDR2 are SGHRS and YFSETQ. The CDR3 bases are TGCGCCAGCAGCAAGGTTCCTGGAAACACCATATATTTT. It is translated as CASSKVPGNTIYF.

V gene TRBV15 combines with J gene TRBJ1-3, with D perhaps matching TRBD1 (6 bases). V was shortened by 5 bases and J by 9 bases, with 20 bases between the two germline ends. This CDR3 region has 15 residues. The germline V gene encodes CDR1 LNHNV and CDR2 YYDKDF (reference sequence). The CDR3 bases are TGTGCCACCAGCGTTATCGGGGACACATTAAGCACCATATATTTT. This translates into CATSVIGDTLSTIYF.

The chain uses TRBV5-1 and TRBJ1-1; D unresolved. CDR1 and CDR2 from the germline V gene are SGHRS and YFSETQ. This CDR3 is built from 13 residues. Trimming stripped 4 bases from V and 0 bases from J, with 7 bases between. CDR3: CASSGPLNTEAFF. The CDR3 DNA sequence: TGCGCCAGCAGCGGGCCCTTGAACACTGAAGCTTTCTTT.

In DNA form, the CDR3 reads TGCGCCAGCAGTCAACCAGGGTTCACCTACGAGCAGTACTTC. This encodes CASSQPGFTYEQYF. This chain links TRBV23-1 with TRBJ2-7; D may be TRBD1 (5 bases). TRBV23-1 is an open reading frame, and its role is uncertain. This CDR3 spans 14 amino acids. With 2 bases removed from V and 2 bases from J, the gap between germline ends came to 10 bases.

The chain joins TRBV6-6 to TRBJ1-2; 9 nucleotides match TRBD1. Germline lookup yields CDR1 MNHNY and CDR2 SVGAGI (reference sequence). The CDR3 totals 14 residues. The V gene end was trimmed by 2 bases and the J gene end by 7 bases; junction bases not matched to a gene: 5. The CDR3 region is CASSYTGGEGGYTF. The CDR3 coding sequence is TGTGCCAGCAGTTACACAGGGGGCGAGGGTGGCTACACCTTC.

The chain carries TRBV7-2 and TRBJ2-7, with D perhaps TRBD2 (6 bases). Trimming shortened V by 3 bases and J by 4 bases, and 10 bases separated the two germline ends. Per the germline V gene, CDR1 is SGHTA and CDR2 is FQGNSA. The CDR3 is 13 amino acids. CDR3 residues: CASSFGGKYEQYF. The CDR3 region has the DNA TGTGCCAGCAGCTTTGGCGGGAAGTACGAGCAGTACTTC.

This chain links TRBV30 with TRBJ2-7, with D possibly matching TRBD1 (5 bases). V was cut by 1 base and J by 3 bases, with 13 bases left in between. Germline V gene data show CDR1 as GTSNPN and CDR2 as SVGIG (reference sequence). There are 14 residues in the CDR3. The CDR3 region is CAWSAQVLGYEQYF. The CDR3 nucleotides read TGTGCCTGGAGTGCACAGGTCCTGGGCTACGAGCAGTACTTC.

This clone was counted once. The rearrangement links TRBV5-6 to TRBJ1-2, with 7 bases matching TRBD1. Trimming took 4 bases from V and 8 from J; bases not matched to a gene: 8. The CDR3 is 13 residues long. Germline CDR1 is SGHDT and CDR2 is YYEEEE. As DNA, the CDR3 is TGTGCCAGCAGCGCGAGACAGGGAGGAGGCTACACCTTC. As protein: CASSARQGGGYTF.

This sequence joins TRBV6-4 and TRBJ2-2; D gene ambiguous. V lost 2 bases and J 0 bases, leaving 4 bases between the germline ends. Germline V gene sequence: CDR1 MRHNA, CDR2 SNTAGT. This CDR3 contains 14 residues. This chain's CDR3 is CASSDRPNTGELFF. CDR3 DNA sequence: TGTGCCAGCAGTGACAGACCGAACACCGGGGAGCTGTTTTTT.

The V call is TRBV5-5, the J call TRBJ2-1; 12 positions agree with TRBD2. Germline V gene sequence: CDR1 SGHKS, CDR2 YYEKEE (reference sequence). The CDR3 runs 18 residues. V was clipped by 5 bases and J by 6 bases; unmatched bases: 15. CDR3 bases: TGTGCCAGCAGTTTACTGCGAGGGGTGGGACTAGCGGGCAATGAGCAGTTCTTC. Amino acid sequence: CASSLLRGVGLAGNEQFF. The full variable domain, rest sourced from reference TRBV5-5 and TRBJ2-1, is DAGVTQSPTHLIKTRGQQVTLRCSPISGHKSVSWYQQVLGQGPQFIFQYYEKEERGRGNFPDRFSARQFPNYSSELNVNALLLGDSALYLCASSLLRGVGLAGNEQFFGPGTRLTVL.

The rearrangement links TRBV7-2 to TRBJ2-1; TRBD2 agrees at 7 bases. This CDR3 is built from 18 residues. V lost 2 bases to trimming and J lost 7 bases; unmatched junction nucleotides: 17. CDR1 SGHTA and CDR2 FQGNSA come from the germline V gene. CDR3: CASSLYGMTYGGRNEQFF. CDR3 nucleotides: TGTGCCAGCAGCTTATACGGGATGACTTACGGCGGGAGAAATGAGCAGTTCTTC.

V and J are TRBV5-1 and TRBJ2-5, with TRBD2 as a possible D gene (5 bases). V was trimmed by 0 bases and J by 4 bases, leaving 13 bases between them. The CDR3 extends over 15 amino acids. CDR1 SGHRS and CDR2 YFSETQ come from the germline V gene. The CDR3 reads CASSLANPGSETQYF. Written as DNA, the CDR3 is TGCGCCAGCAGCTTGGCCAACCCGGGGTCAGAGACCCAGTACTTC.

This chain uses TRBV5-4 with TRBJ2-2; 10 bases line up with TRBD1. Trimming took 4 bases from V and 4 from J; bases not matched to a gene: 7. The CDR3 consists of 16 residues. CDR1 is SGHNT, CDR2 YYREEE, per germline (reference sequence). Here the CDR3 reads CASSLRQGAGTGELFF. The CDR3 nucleotides are TGTGCCAGCAGCCTTCGACAGGGGGCGGGCACCGGGGAGCTGTTTTTT.

The gene calls are TRBV7-2 and TRBJ2-3, with 9 bases identical to TRBD2. The junction had 12 bases not matched to a gene; V was cut back by 5 bases and J by 6 bases. The CDR3 runs 16 residues. Germline lookup yields CDR1 SGHTA and CDR2 FQGNSA. The CDR3 coding sequence is TGTGCCAGCAGCCGTTCAGCGGGAGGCGCTGGGGATACGCAGTATTTT. Protein: CASSRSAGGAGDTQYF.

V is TRBV6-4 and J is TRBJ1-1, with D possibly matching TRBD1 (6 bases). Germline V lookup: CDR1 MRHNA, CDR2 SNTAGT. CDR3 size: 13 residues. The V end was cut by 6 bases, the J end by 1 base, with 9 bases between. CDR3 sequence (DNA): TGTGCCAGCAGACTACAGGGGAACACTGAAGCTTTCTTT. Protein: CASRLQGNTEAFF.

This clone was recorded only once. The V call is TRBV18, the J call TRBJ2-2; 7 nucleotides align to TRBD1. CDR1 and CDR2 from the germline V gene are KGHSH and LQKENI. This CDR3 comprises 16 residues. V lost 4 bases and J lost 4; bases outside the gene matches: 9. CDR3 amino acids: CASSRRQGIGTGELFF. Written as DNA, the CDR3 is TGTGCCAGCTCACGTCGACAGGGAATTGGCACCGGGGAGCTGTTTTTT.

This CDR3 reads CASSPLAGSSYNEQFF. Here the CDR3 DNA reads TGTGCCAGTAGTCCGCTAGCGGGGTCCTCCTACAATGAGCAGTTCTTC. The chain uses TRBV19 and TRBJ2-1, with TRBD2 identical over 9 bases. The CDR3 has 16 residues. The germline V gene has CDR1 LNHDA and CDR2 SQIVND (reference sequence). Losses at the gene ends were 5 bases for V and 0 bases for J; bases not matched to a gene: 5.

This clone was observed a single time. This sequence joins TRBV6-1 and TRBJ2-1; no clear D gene. Germline CDR1 is MNHNS and CDR2 is SASEGT. V dropped 3 bases and J dropped 8 bases, with 14 bases sitting between them. This CDR3 comprises 14 residues. In DNA form, the CDR3 reads TGTGCCAGCAGTGAGCGCGACTCCCTCCATGAGCAGTTCTTC. It is translated as CASSERDSLHEQFF.

This clone has only one observation. The rearrangement uses TRBV10-3 and TRBJ2-5; TRBD2 aligns across 7 bases. V gave up 10 bases and J gave up 5 bases; unmatched junction bases: 13. The CDR3 is 14 residues long. The germline CDR1 and CDR2 sequences are ENHRY and SYGVKD. The CDR3 sequence is CATSWGEGRETQYF. The DNA for the CDR3 is TGTGCCACCTCATGGGGGGAGGGCCGGGAGACCCAGTACTTC.

This clone has a single count. J is TRBJ1-2 and V is TRBV5-1; D remains unclear. Germline CDR1 is SGHRS and CDR2 is YFSETQ. CDR3 length equals 14 residues. V was trimmed by 0 bases and J by 8 bases, leaving 14 bases between them. DNA of the CDR3: TGCGCCAGCAGCTTGGAGGCCGAGTGGGCGGGCTACACCTTC. Its translation: CASSLEAEWAGYTF.

The V and J genes are TRBV7-2 and TRBJ1-5; weak D call: TRBD1 (6 bases). Between the trimmed V and J ends, which lost 2 bases and 3 bases, there was a span of 11 bases. Per germline, CDR1 SGHTA and CDR2 FQGNSA. This CDR3 spans 15 amino acids. The CDR3 region is CASSLRGQINQPQHF. The CDR3 DNA reads as TGTGCCAGCAGCTTACGAGGACAGATCAATCAGCCCCAGCATTTT.

The V gene is TRBV6-5, the J gene TRBJ2-5; TRBD1 matches at 11 bases. Per the germline V gene, CDR1 is MNHEY and CDR2 is SVGAGI. The CDR3 runs to 15 residues. V was pared by 7 bases and J by 5 bases, with 9 bases of the junction left unmatched. The CDR3 region is CASNPGQGAGETQYF. CDR3 sequence (DNA): TGTGCCAGCAACCCCGGACAGGGGGCTGGGGAGACCCAGTACTTC.

The rearrangement links TRBV7-9 to TRBJ1-5, with 8 bases aligning to TRBD1. The CDR3 extends over 17 amino acids. Germline values: CDR1 SEHNR, CDR2 FQNEAQ (reference sequence). The V gene end was trimmed by 5 bases and the J gene end by 0 bases; junction bases not matched to a gene: 9. The CDR3 region is CASSPHGTGNSNQPQHF. CDR3 bases: TGTGCCAGCAGCCCCCATGGGACAGGCAATAGCAATCAGCCCCAGCATTTT.

This clone showed up just once. The chain uses TRBV6-1 and TRBJ2-7, with 9 bases lining up with TRBD1. The CDR3 contains 15 residues. CDR1 and CDR2 from the germline V gene are MNHNS and SASEGT. J was trimmed by 4 bases and V by 4 bases; bases with no gene match: 8. The CDR3 spells CASSATGTGRYEQYF. The DNA of the CDR3 is TGTGCCAGCAGTGCAACCGGGACAGGGCGATACGAGCAGTACTTC.

The rearrangement links TRBV21-1 to TRBJ1-2. TRBV21-1 is labeled a pseudogene. This CDR3 comprises 15 residues. CDR3 nucleotide sequence: TGTGCCAGCAGCCCCCGTCGACGGGATACCTATGGCTACACCTTC. Its translation: CASSPRRRDTYGYTF.

This rearrangement joins TRBV5-5 to TRBJ2-6, with D hard to call. The CDR3 runs to 15 residues. The ends were cut back, 0 bases at V and 2 bases at J, with 6 bases in the middle. From germline, CDR1 is SGHKS and CDR2 YYEKEE (reference sequence). CDR3: CASSLEAAGANVLTF. DNA for the CDR3: TGTGCCAGCAGCTTGGAGGCGGCTGGGGCCAACGTCCTGACTTTC.

The gene calls are TRBV15 and TRBJ1-2, with D unclear. V was cut by 0 bases and J by 2 bases, with 13 bases left in between. This CDR3 has 16 residues. Germline V gene lookup returns CDR1 LNHNV and CDR2 YYDKDF (reference sequence). Here the CDR3 DNA reads TGTGCCACCAGCAGAGACAGGAAGACCAGCAACTATGGCTACACCTTC. Protein sequence: CATSRDRKTSNYGYTF.

This CDR3 reads CASSPSASQHYEQYF. DNA of the CDR3: TGTGCCAGCAGCCCGAGCGCTAGCCAGCACTACGAGCAGTACTTC. The chain couples TRBV7-2 to TRBJ2-7, with D maybe TRBD2 (5 bases). Trimming removed 5 bases from V and 3 bases from J, with 17 bases in between. Germline V gene lookup returns CDR1 SGHTA and CDR2 FQGNSA. CDR3 length: 15 residues.